Presented here are 9 T cell receptor beta chains from one specimen sequenced in a study of human T cells and chemical hapten exposure. Regarding time point: patch test 1, 2 weeks after DPC sensitization. Specified treatment: therapeutic diphenylcyclopropenone sensitization with weekly scalp DPC. TCRdb re-analysed the RACE reads in MiXCR, keeping a single row per CDR3 protein. Of fewer than 500,000 distinct CDR3 sequences in the sample, roughly 5% were seen once. The sequencing used whole blood, collected in connection with sensitization to the hapten diphenylcyclopropenone (DPC). These TCRs come from a woman in her forties or fifties with alopecia areata. Some clones in this sample may be carry-over from other donors' samples.

This clonotype came up a few times. The chain employs TRBV20-1 and TRBJ1-4; D call uncertain. Germline-derived CDR1 and CDR2 are DFQATT and SNEGSKA (reference sequence). This CDR3 spans 16 amino acids. V was trimmed by 0 bases and J by 7 bases, leaving 18 bases between them. CDR3 nucleotides: TGCAGTGCTAGAGATGGAGCAGCCGGTATCCGTGAAAAACTGTTTTTT. It translates to CSARDGAAGIREKLFF.

The chain couples TRBV5-1 to TRBJ2-2, with D perhaps being TRBD1 or TRBD2 (5 bases each). In germline, CDR1 is SGHRS, CDR2 YFSETQ. V dropped 4 bases and J dropped 6 bases, with 10 bases sitting between them. The CDR3 runs 13 residues. Written as DNA, the CDR3 is TGCGCCAGCAGCAAGAGGGGCCCCGGGGAGCTGTTTTTT. This translates into CASSKRGPGELFF.

This clonotype was detected many times. The chain recombines TRBV12-5 with TRBJ1-1; D not certain. Germline CDR1 is LGHNT and CDR2 is FRNRAP. The ends were cut back, 5 bases at V and 4 bases at J, with 8 bases in the middle. The CDR3 consists of 12 residues. The CDR3 DNA reads TGTGCTAGTGGTGCCGGGAGCACTGAAGCTTTCTTT. This gives the protein CASGAGSTEAFF. Complete variable domain (other parts from reference TRBV12-5 and TRBJ1-1): DARVTQTPRHKVTEMGQEVTMRCQPILGHNTVFWYRQTMMQGLELLAYFRNRAPLDDSGMPKDRFSAEMPDATLATLKIQPSEPRDSAVYFCASGAGSTEAFFGQGTRLTVV.

The chain uses TRBV15 and TRBJ1-3, with D perhaps matching TRBD1 (5 bases). Germline CDR1 reads LNHNV; CDR2 reads YYDKDF (reference sequence). V was cut by 2 bases and J by 7 bases, with 9 bases left in between. The CDR3 consists of 13 residues. CDR3 amino acids: CATSRQEGNTIYF. The CDR3 DNA reads as TGTGCCACCAGCAGACAAGAGGGGAACACCATATATTTT.

In its sample, this clonotype was seen many times. This chain joins TRBV10-3 and TRBJ2-7, with D possibly TRBD2 on 7 matching bases. The V gene's germline CDR1 is ENHRY and CDR2 SYGVKD. The CDR3 runs 13 residues. The V gene lost 2 bases and the J gene lost 6 bases, with 11 bases spanning the gap. CDR3 in amino acids: CAISEAGEGEQYF. The CDR3 coding sequence is TGTGCCATCAGTGAGGCAGGGGAGGGCGAGCAGTACTTC.

This clonotype was observed a handful of times. The chain uses TRBV12-3 or TRBV12-4 and TRBJ2-7; D is unclear. This CDR3 spans 13 amino acids. V was cut by 3 bases and J by 0 bases, with 6 bases left in between. In nucleotides, the CDR3 is TGTGCCAGCAGTTTGTGGAACTCCTACGAGCAGTACTTC. Protein: CASSLWNSYEQYF.

This clonotype was observed a handful of times. This chain uses TRBV10-3 with TRBJ1-1, with TRBD1 as a possible D gene (5 bases). From germline, CDR1 is ENHRY and CDR2 SYGVKD. V shed 6 bases and J shed 2 bases, with 13 bases lying between them. The CDR3 sequence is 14 residues long. In DNA, the CDR3 is TGTGCCATCAGCGCTAAGGGGAGAAACACTGAAGCTTTCTTT. Its translation: CAISAKGRNTEAFF.

This clonotype appeared a few times. The V gene is TRBV20-1, the J gene TRBJ2-2, with 13 bases fitting TRBD2. Germline V gene data show CDR1 as DFQATT and CDR2 as SNEGSKA (reference sequence). V lost 3 bases, J lost 2 bases, and 0 bases stayed unmatched. The CDR3 consists of 15 residues. In DNA form, the CDR3 reads TGCAGTGCTAGGGGACTAGCGGGAAACACCGGGGAGCTGTTTTTT. This codes for CSARGLAGNTGELFF.

This clonotype was observed many times. The genes are TRBV29-1 and TRBJ2-7; D tentatively fits TRBD1 or TRBD2 (5 bases each). Germline CDR1 is SQVTM and CDR2 is ANQGSEA. V was shortened by 6 bases and J by 5 bases, with 14 bases between the two germline ends. The length of the CDR3 is 12 residues. In nucleotides, the CDR3 is TGCAGCGTCCCATGGGGGATCCACGAGCAGTACTTC. As protein: CSVPWGIHEQYF.